This paragraph covers one T cell receptor (beta chain) sequence. This sample is drawn from a study of blood T cell repertoires in COVID-19. V was trimmed by 4 bases and J by 2 bases, leaving 31 bases between them. CDR3 length equals 21 residues. CDR1 MGHRA and CDR2 YSYEKL come from the germline V gene. The assay was immunoSEQ multiplex PCR, and TCRdb's table has in-frame clones only and misses some. The sample includes 270,000 or so clones, 70% to 90% of them seen just once. The sample was PBMCs or T cells enriched from blood (not recorded which). This clonotype was obtained from a woman in her forties or fifties who had been exposed to COVID-19. The V and J genes are TRBV4-1 and TRBJ2-3; D perhaps matches TRBD1 (6 bases). The CDR3 region has the DNA TGCGCCAGCAGCCCAGCAGGGGCGCATGCAGAGACGACTACGTACACAGATACGCAGTATTTT. Its translation is CASSPAGAHAETTTYTDTQYF.